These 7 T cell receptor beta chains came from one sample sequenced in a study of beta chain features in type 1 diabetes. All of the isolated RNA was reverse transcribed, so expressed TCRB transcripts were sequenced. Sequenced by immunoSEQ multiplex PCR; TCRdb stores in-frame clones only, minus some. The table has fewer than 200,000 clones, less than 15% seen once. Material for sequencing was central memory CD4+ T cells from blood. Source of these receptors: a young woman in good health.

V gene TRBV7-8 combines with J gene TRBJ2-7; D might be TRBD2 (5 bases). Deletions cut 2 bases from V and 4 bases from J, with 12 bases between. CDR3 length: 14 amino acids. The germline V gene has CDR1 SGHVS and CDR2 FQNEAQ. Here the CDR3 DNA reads TGTGCCAGCAGCTTAACACGGGGTGGGTACGAGCAGTACTTC. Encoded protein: CASSLTRGGYEQYF.

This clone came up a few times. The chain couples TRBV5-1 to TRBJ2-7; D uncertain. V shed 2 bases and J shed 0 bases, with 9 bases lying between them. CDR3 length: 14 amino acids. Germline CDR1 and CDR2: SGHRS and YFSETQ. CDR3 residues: CASSFGASSYEQYF. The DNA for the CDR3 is TGCGCCAGCAGCTTCGGTGCCTCCTCCTACGAGCAGTACTTC.

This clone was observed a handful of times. The CDR3 reads CASDYRANSNQPQHF. CDR3 sequence (DNA): TGTGCCAGCGATTACAGGGCAAATAGCAATCAGCCCCAGCATTTT. The rearrangement uses TRBV27 and TRBJ1-5; possible D gene TRBD1, 6 bases. The germline V gene encodes CDR1 MNHEY and CDR2 SMNVEV (reference sequence). V lost 8 bases to trimming and J lost 0 bases, with 14 bases between them. CDR3 length: 15 residues.

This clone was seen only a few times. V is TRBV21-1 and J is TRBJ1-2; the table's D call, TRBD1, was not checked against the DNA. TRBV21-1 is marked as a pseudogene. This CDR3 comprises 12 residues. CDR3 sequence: CASSGAGEGYTF. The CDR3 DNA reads TGTGCCAGCAGCGGCGCAGGGGAAGGCTACACCTTC.

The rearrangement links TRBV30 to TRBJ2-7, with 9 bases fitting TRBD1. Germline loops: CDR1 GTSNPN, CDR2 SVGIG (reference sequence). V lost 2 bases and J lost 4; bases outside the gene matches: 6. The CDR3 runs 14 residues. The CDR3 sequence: CAWSWNRGQYEQYF. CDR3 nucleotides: TGTGCCTGGAGTTGGAACAGGGGGCAATACGAGCAGTACTTC.

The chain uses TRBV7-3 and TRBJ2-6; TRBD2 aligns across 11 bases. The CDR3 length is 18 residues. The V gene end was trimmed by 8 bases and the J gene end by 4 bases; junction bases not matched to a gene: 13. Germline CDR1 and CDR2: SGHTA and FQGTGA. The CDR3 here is CASGLAGGTRRGANVLTF. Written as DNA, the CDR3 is TGTGCCAGCGGCCTAGCGGGAGGAACACGTCGAGGGGCCAACGTCCTGACTTTC.

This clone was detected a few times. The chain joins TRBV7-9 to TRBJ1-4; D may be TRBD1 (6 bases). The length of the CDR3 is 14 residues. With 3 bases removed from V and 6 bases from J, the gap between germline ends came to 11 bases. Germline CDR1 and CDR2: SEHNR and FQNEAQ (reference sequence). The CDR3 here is CASSFGRGDEKLFF. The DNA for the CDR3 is TGTGCCAGCAGCTTTGGCAGGGGCGATGAAAAACTGTTTTTT.